This passage covers 5 T cell receptor beta chains from one sample sequenced in a study of control samples from healthy donors and cancer patients. This table comes from immunoSEQ multiplex PCR, and its TCRdb copy is limited to in-frame clones, with some not included. This table holds some 95,000 clones, roughly 88% found once. The source material was blood. The receptors derive from a man younger than 40 in good health.

The V call is TRBV11-2, the J call TRBJ2-4; tentative D call: TRBD2 (5 bases). This CDR3 comprises 16 residues. Per germline, CDR1 SGHAT and CDR2 FQNNGV. Trimming took off 5 bases at V and 7 bases at J, with 21 bases between the two ends. The CDR3 sequence is CASSPLARKGENIQYF. CDR3 in DNA: TGTGCCAGCAGCCCTCTAGCAAGGAAGGGAGAGAACATTCAGTACTTC. The whole variable domain, remainder taken from reference TRBV11-2 and TRBJ2-4, is EAGVAQSPRYKIIEKRQSVAFWCNPISGHATLYWYQQILGQGPKLLIQFQNNGVVDDSQLPKDRFSAERLKGVDSTLKIQPAKLEDSAVYLCASSPLARKGENIQYFGAGTRLSVL.

The chain employs TRBV18 and TRBJ1-6; a possible D gene is TRBD1 (5 bases). The CDR3 length is 16 residues. Germline CDR1 and CDR2: KGHSH and LQKENI. Deletions cut 2 bases from V and 7 bases from J, with 15 bases between. CDR3 sequence reads: CASSPWDPNLNSPLHF. As DNA, the CDR3 is TGTGCCAGCTCACCATGGGACCCAAACTTGAATTCACCCCTCCACTTT.

The rearrangement links TRBV28 to TRBJ1-2; D may be TRBD1 (6 bases). The germline CDR1 and CDR2 sequences are MDHEN and SYDVKM. There are 15 residues in the CDR3. V lost 5 bases to trimming and J lost 2 bases, with 15 bases between them. CDR3 sequence: CASSPTTTGNYGYTF. CDR3 in DNA: TGTGCCAGCAGTCCCACAACTACAGGGAACTATGGCTACACCTTC.

This chain links TRBV2 with TRBJ2-7, with D possibly matching TRBD2 (6 bases). Germline CDR1 is SNHLY and CDR2 is FYNNEI. The CDR3 covers 12 residues. The V gene lost 2 bases and the J gene lost 5 bases, with 7 bases spanning the gap. The CDR3 spells CASSEWGDEQYF. CDR3 nucleotide sequence: TGTGCCAGCAGTGAATGGGGGGACGAGCAGTACTTC.

V and J are TRBV5-4 and TRBJ1-2; D is uncertain. V gave up 3 bases and J gave up 8 bases, with 14 bases separating them. Germline CDR1 SGHNT, CDR2 YYREEE (reference sequence). There are 13 residues in the CDR3. The CDR3, as DNA: TGTGCCAGCAGCTCCCATCTCGCGGTCGGCTACACCTTC. It yields the protein CASSSHLAVGYTF. The full variable domain, rest sourced from reference TRBV5-4 and TRBJ1-2, is ETGVTQSPTHLIKTRGQQVTLRCSSQSGHNTVSWYQQALGQGPQFIFQYYREEENGRGNFPPRFSGLQFPNYSSELNVNALELDDSALYLCASSSHLAVGYTFGSGTRLTVV.